A selection of T cell receptor beta chains follows, all from one sample in a study of beta chain features in type 1 diabetes. This table comes from immunoSEQ multiplex PCR, and its TCRdb copy is limited to in-frame clones, with some not included. Counted here are around 310,000 clones, 13% occurring once; the ten biggest clones make up 0.015%. Sequenced: naive CD4+ T cells from blood. The receptors were gathered from a woman aged 18 to 35 with type 1 diabetes. Each CDR3 is given with its conserved first and last residue.

CDR3 protein: CATGRQGINQPQHF
V gene: TRBV15
J gene: TRBJ1-5

CDR3 protein: CSAGGTGGQHF
V gene: TRBV20-1
J gene: TRBJ1-5

CDR3 protein: CASTEGGGGYTF
V gene: TRBV6-6
J gene: TRBJ1-2

CDR3 protein: CASSLSREETQYF
V gene: TRBV7-3
J gene: TRBJ2-5

CDR3 protein: CASYEVPGGSSTNEQFF
V gene: TRBV28
J gene: TRBJ2-1

CDR3 protein: CASSLEVAGSTDTQYF
V gene: TRBV5-1
J gene: TRBJ2-3

CDR3 protein: CASSSGQAPYGYTF
V gene: TRBV5-4
J gene: TRBJ1-2

CDR3 protein: CASRAADEQYF
V gene: TRBV5-1
J gene: TRBJ2-7

CDR3 protein: CASSSVGQGGYGYTF
V gene: TRBV6-6
J gene: TRBJ1-2

CDR3 protein: CAWGTGQGVNTEAFF
V gene: TRBV30
J gene: TRBJ1-1

CDR3 protein: CASSRGYYEQYF
V gene: TRBV5-1
J gene: NA

CDR3 protein: CASTRGGPGNEQFF
V gene: TRBV11-2
J gene: TRBJ2-1

CDR3 protein: CASRSAGELFF
V gene: TRBV19
J gene: TRBJ2-2

CDR3 protein: CASSPDRNQPQHF
V gene: TRBV18
J gene: TRBJ1-5

CDR3 protein: CASSPRERDEQFF
V gene: TRBV18
J gene: TRBJ2-1

CDR3 protein: CASSLIAGGLTGDTQYF
V gene: TRBV5-1
J gene: TRBJ2-3

CDR3 protein: CASSLGGLGNQPQHF
V gene: TRBV7-9
J gene: TRBJ1-5

CDR3 protein: CASSSLGGQGRYF
V gene: TRBV7-2
J gene: TRBJ2-3

CDR3 protein: CASSPRTGSNTGELFF
V gene: TRBV18
J gene: TRBJ2-2

CDR3 protein: CASSDPDSSNTGELFF
V gene: TRBV25-1
J gene: TRBJ2-2

CDR3 protein: CASSIGGGSVGETQYF
V gene: TRBV19
J gene: TRBJ2-5

CDR3 protein: CASRGLTGGYGYTF
V gene: TRBV6-6
J gene: TRBJ1-2

CDR3 protein: CASSVLAGGIYEQYF
V gene: TRBV27
J gene: TRBJ2-7

CDR3 protein: CASSFTPGTGELFF
V gene: TRBV7-2
J gene: TRBJ2-2

CDR3 protein: CASSGGGYTF
V gene: TRBV28
J gene: TRBJ1-2

CDR3 protein: CASSSRDTNQPQHF
V gene: TRBV18
J gene: TRBJ1-5

CDR3 protein: CAWSVPGQGFKAFF
V gene: TRBV30
J gene: TRBJ1-1

CDR3 protein: CAWLTGSALGDTQYF
V gene: TRBV30
J gene: TRBJ2-3

CDR3 protein: CATSRGTGNYEQYF
V gene: TRBV15
J gene: TRBJ2-7

CDR3 protein: CASSKGGEVEAFF
V gene: TRBV21-1
J gene: TRBJ1-1

CDR3 protein: CASSSDRSEAFF
V gene: TRBV28
J gene: TRBJ1-1

CDR3 protein: CASSYAGKVDTQYF
V gene: TRBV6-5
J gene: TRBJ2-3

CDR3 protein: CASSYHWEAAEAFF
V gene: TRBV6-1
J gene: TRBJ1-1

CDR3 protein: CASSRGAGVFADTQYF
V gene: TRBV4-1
J gene: TRBJ2-3

CDR3 protein: CASSQHGTENQPQHF
V gene: TRBV16
J gene: TRBJ1-5

CDR3 protein: CASSPPAGAGNTEAFF
V gene: TRBV18
J gene: TRBJ1-1

CDR3 protein: CASSPFGQGSDTQYF
V gene: TRBV18
J gene: TRBJ2-3

CDR3 protein: CASSLAKAQGNEQFF
V gene: TRBV7-9
J gene: TRBJ2-1

CDR3 protein: CASSWTGQETQYF
V gene: TRBV2
J gene: TRBJ2-5

CDR3 protein: CASKGPGHWSNQPQHF
V gene: TRBV28
J gene: TRBJ1-5

CDR3 protein: CARSRPLAGGRHNEQFF
V gene: TRBV30
J gene: TRBJ2-1

CDR3 protein: CASRARGSSGRYTF
V gene: TRBV19
J gene: TRBJ1-2

CDR3 protein: CASSLGQINEQFF
V gene: TRBV5-4
J gene: TRBJ2-1

CDR3 protein: CASSVARLSYEQYF
V gene: TRBV16
J gene: TRBJ2-7

CDR3 protein: CAWSGKEETQYF
V gene: TRBV30
J gene: TRBJ2-5

CDR3 protein: CSARASGGYTF
V gene: TRBV20-1
J gene: TRBJ1-2

CDR3 protein: CASSLTSGQVSYNEQFF
V gene: TRBV7-3
J gene: TRBJ2-1

CDR3 protein: CASSPTSAQETQYF
V gene: TRBV2
J gene: TRBJ2-5

CDR3 protein: CASALQGSTEAFF
V gene: TRBV2
J gene: TRBJ1-1

CDR3 protein: CASRLTDDEQFF
V gene: TRBV12-2
J gene: TRBJ2-1

CDR3 protein: CASSRSGQNTEAFF
V gene: TRBV4-1
J gene: TRBJ1-1

CDR3 protein: CASSRPPQGTYGYTF
V gene: TRBV7-8
J gene: TRBJ1-2